The 21 T cell receptor beta chains below were found in one sample sequenced in a study of blood T cell repertoires in COVID-19. The assay was immunoSEQ multiplex PCR, and TCRdb's table has in-frame clones only and misses some. The sample consists of 110,000 or so clones, around 80% of them appearing once. Sequenced: peripheral blood. The receptors derive from a man in his fifties or sixties with acute or convalescent COVID-19.

In its sample, this clone was seen once. The chain links TRBV7-8 to TRBJ2-1; TRBD2 agrees at 7 bases. CDR1 SGHVS and CDR2 FQNEAQ come from the germline V gene. V gave up 2 bases and J gave up 0 bases; unmatched junction bases: 7. The CDR3 loop spans 17 amino acids. The chain's CDR3 is CASSLFSREFSYNEQFF. In DNA form, the CDR3 reads TGTGCCAGCAGCTTATTCTCGCGGGAGTTCTCCTACAATGAGCAGTTCTTC.

The V call is TRBV18, the J call TRBJ2-1, with unresolved D. Per germline, CDR1 KGHSH and CDR2 LQKENI. CDR3 length equals 11 residues. The V and J ends lost 3 bases and 5 bases respectively, with 2 bases between them. CDR3 nucleotides: TGTGCCAGCTCACCCGACAATGAGCAGTTCTTC. It codes for CASSPDNEQFF.

This chain joins TRBV30 and TRBJ1-1, with a tentative D call TRBD1 (5 bases). Between the trimmed V and J ends, which lost 7 bases and 2 bases, there was a span of 11 bases. The CDR3 contains 12 residues. The germline V gene encodes CDR1 GTSNPN and CDR2 SVGIG (reference sequence). The CDR3 region has the DNA TGTGCCTACTCCAGGGATAACACTGAAGCTTTCTTT. Its translation is CAYSRDNTEAFF.

The chain has TRBV2 and TRBJ2-5, with D possibly matching TRBD2 (7 bases). This CDR3 spans 19 amino acids. CDR1 SNHLY and CDR2 FYNNEI come from the germline V gene. V lost 4 bases and J lost 5, with 29 bases in between. The CDR3 DNA is TGTGCCAGCAGTGTGGGGCGCGGAAGGGGGAGGGCCCGGGGGGAGACCCAGTACTTC. This translates into CASSVGRGRGRARGETQYF.

The V and J genes are TRBV5-5 and TRBJ1-4; 10 positions match TRBD1. J gave up 6 bases and V 2 bases, and 4 bases lay outside the gene matches. CDR3 length: 15 residues. The germline gives CDR1 SGHKS, CDR2 YYEKEE (reference sequence). The chain's CDR3 is CASSFWDRGYEKLFF. Written as DNA, the CDR3 is TGTGCCAGCAGCTTTTGGGACAGGGGATATGAAAAACTGTTTTTT.

The gene calls are TRBV6-2 or TRBV6-3 and TRBJ2-5, with D perhaps TRBD2 (5 bases). CDR3 length: 14 amino acids. Trimming cost V 6 bases and J 5 bases, with 16 bases left between them. In germline, CDR1 is MNHEY, CDR2 SVGEGT. The CDR3 nucleotides are TGTGCCAGCAGCGACGGGGATGGGGTCGAGACCCAGTACTTC. This translates into CASSDGDGVETQYF.

V gene TRBV15 combines with J gene TRBJ2-7; TRBD1 matches 8 bases. V was clipped by 2 bases and J by 2 bases; unmatched bases: 8. CDR1 is LNHNV, CDR2 YYDKDF, per germline (reference sequence). The CDR3 covers 16 residues. The CDR3 spells CATSRLPGQVAYEQYF. The CDR3 nucleotides are TGTGCCACCAGCAGACTACCGGGACAGGTAGCCTACGAGCAGTACTTC.

This clone was counted only a few times. The chain employs TRBV12-5 and TRBJ2-1, with D perhaps TRBD2 (7 bases). Germline CDR1 LGHNT, CDR2 FRNRAP. The V and J ends lost 2 bases and 5 bases respectively, with 16 bases between them. The CDR3 runs to 16 residues. The CDR3 bases are TGTGCTAGTGGTTTGAGGGCCGGGGGGCCAGACAATGAGCAGTTCTTC. This codes for CASGLRAGGPDNEQFF. The full variable domain, in which reference TRBV12-5 and TRBJ2-1 provide the parts outside the CDR3, is DARVTQTPRHKVTEMGQEVTMRCQPILGHNTVFWYRQTMMQGLELLAYFRNRAPLDDSGMPKDRFSAEMPDATLATLKIQPSEPRDSAVYFCASGLRAGGPDNEQFFGPGTRLTVL.

The V gene is TRBV15, the J gene TRBJ1-2; D is perhaps TRBD1 (5 bases). V lost 2 bases and J 4 bases, leaving 14 bases between the germline ends. Germline V CDR1 and CDR2: LNHNV, YYDKDF (reference sequence). This CDR3 is built from 15 residues. The CDR3: CATSRSQGASYGYTF. CDR3 nucleotides: TGTGCCACCAGCAGAAGTCAGGGCGCCTCCTATGGCTACACCTTC.

This chain connects TRBV6-5 to TRBJ1-6; no reliable D call. The CDR3 has 15 residues. With 0 bases removed from V and 7 bases from J, the gap between germline ends came to 10 bases. Germline assignment: CDR1 MNHEY and CDR2 SVGAGI. CDR3 region: CASSYSLYSNSPLHF. For the CDR3, the DNA is TGTGCCAGCAGTTACTCGCTATACAGCAATTCACCCCTCCACTTT.

This clone was picked up a small number of times. CDR3 sequence reads: CASSITGGNQPQHF. In DNA form, the CDR3 reads TGTGCCAGTAGTATTACAGGCGGCAATCAGCCCCAGCATTTT. The chain has TRBV19 and TRBJ1-5, with a weak D call TRBD1 (5 bases). V was shortened by 3 bases and J by 2 bases, with 8 bases between the two germline ends. Looked up from germline, CDR1 is LNHDA and CDR2 is SQIVND (reference sequence). This CDR3 comprises 14 residues.

The J gene is TRBJ1-1, the V gene TRBV10-3, with D possibly matching TRBD1 (6 bases). Germline-derived CDR1 and CDR2 are ENHRY and SYGVKD. V lost 4 bases and J 9 bases, leaving 9 bases between the germline ends. CDR3 length: 11 residues. CDR3 amino acids: CAISGGQKAFF. DNA of the CDR3: TGTGCCATCAGTGGGGGGCAGAAAGCTTTCTTT.

The chain carries TRBV18 and TRBJ1-3; 10 bases are shared with TRBD1. J gave up 8 bases and V 3 bases, and 7 bases lay outside the gene matches. Germline V gene sequence: CDR1 KGHSH, CDR2 LQKENI. The CDR3 loop spans 15 amino acids. CDR3 loop: CASSPQRQGADTIYF. The CDR3 DNA follows: TGTGCCAGCTCACCCCAAAGACAGGGGGCTGACACCATATATTTT.

This clone turned up a few times. The chain employs TRBV5-1 and TRBJ1-6; 12 nucleotides align to TRBD1. The CDR3 loop spans 18 amino acids. The germline CDR1 and CDR2 sequences are SGHRS and YFSETQ. Losses at the gene ends were 4 bases for V and 8 bases for J; bases not matched to a gene: 13. The CDR3 nucleotides are TGCGCCAGCAGCAAGAGGCCCGGGACAGGGGGCCGGGATTCACCCCTCCACTTT. This sequence encodes CASSKRPGTGGRDSPLHF.

The chain couples TRBV29-1 to TRBJ2-1; no firm D call. Trimming cost V 4 bases and J 2 bases, with 12 bases left between them. The CDR3 extends over 14 amino acids. Germline loops: CDR1 SQVTM, CDR2 ANQGSEA. The CDR3 is CSVVTVITYNEQFF. CDR3 DNA: TGCAGCGTTGTTACAGTCATTACCTACAATGAGCAGTTCTTC.

The rearrangement uses TRBV4-2 and TRBJ2-2, with 7 bases matching TRBD1. CDR1 is LGHNA and CDR2 is YNFKEQ in the germline V gene. CDR3 length equals 15 residues. V was clipped by 6 bases and J by 3 bases; unmatched bases: 7. The chain's CDR3 is CASRGTVRDTGELFF. Written as DNA, the CDR3 is TGTGCCAGCAGGGGGACAGTCAGGGACACCGGGGAGCTGTTTTTT.

The rearrangement links TRBV19 to TRBJ1-4; weak D call: TRBD1 (5 bases). The length of the CDR3 is 14 residues. Germline assignment: CDR1 LNHDA and CDR2 SQIVND (reference sequence). V was clipped by 3 bases and J by 6 bases, with 11 bases between them. The CDR3 nucleotides are TGTGCCAGTAGTATCCCGGCGGGGGATGAAAAACTGTTTTTT. Its translation: CASSIPAGDEKLFF.

J is TRBJ2-7 and V is TRBV18; a possible D gene is TRBD2 (6 bases). V lost 3 bases, J lost 3 bases, and 6 bases lay in between. This CDR3 is built from 12 residues. Germline loops: CDR1 KGHSH, CDR2 LQKENI. CDR3: CASSPRGYEQYF. The CDR3 DNA sequence: TGTGCCAGCTCACCGCGGGGCTACGAGCAGTACTTC.

The V call is TRBV7-9, the J call TRBJ2-1; TRBD2 matches 7 bases. Germline CDR1 is SEHNR and CDR2 is FQNEAQ (reference sequence). The CDR3 contains 13 residues. The ends lost 1 base at V and 11 bases at J; junction bases unmatched: 5. This CDR3 reads CASSLGAAGQQFF. The CDR3 DNA reads TGTGCCAGCAGCTTAGGGGCAGCGGGGCAGCAGTTCTTC. Using reference TRBV7-9 and TRBJ2-1 for the parts outside the CDR3, the full variable domain is DTGVSQNPRHKITKRGQNVTFRCDPISEHNRLYWYRQTLGQGPEFLTYFQNEAQLEKSRLLSDRFSAERPKGSFSTLEIQRTEQGDSAMYLCASSLGAAGQQFFGPGTRLTVL.

This clone was seen at least ten times. This sequence joins TRBV5-1 and TRBJ1-6; D remains unclear. The CDR3 sequence is 15 residues long. CDR1 is SGHRS, CDR2 YFSETQ, per germline. V lost 3 bases and J lost 3, with 10 bases in between. The chain's CDR3 is CASSWEGVYNSPLHF. CDR3 DNA sequence: TGCGCCAGCAGCTGGGAGGGAGTCTATAATTCACCCCTCCACTTT.

This chain uses TRBV9 with TRBJ1-2; 7 nucleotides agree with TRBD1. CDR3 size: 13 residues. Germline V CDR1 and CDR2: SGDLS, YYNGEE. J lost 4 bases, V lost 3 bases, and 3 bases had no gene match. The CDR3 sequence is CASSEGQLYGYTF. The CDR3 bases are TGTGCCAGCAGCGAGGGACAGCTCTATGGCTACACCTTC.